The sequence of this T cell receptor beta chain was determined in a study of CD8 T cells in Susac syndrome. Notes on the study in general: The study admitted that it had a relatively small number of individuals in its TCR sequencing and HLA analysis.

A quantity of 0.5 to 1 ug RNA underwent reverse transcription using random hexamers. The immunoSEQ assay covered 54 Vbeta and 13 Jbeta segments for CDR3. MiXCR, run by TCRdb on the immunoSEQ multiplex PCR reads, gives a single entry per CDR3 protein. The sample records 200,000 to 250,000 distinct CDR3 sequences, about 96% being singletons. Comment on this clonotype: Its target is unknown.

The CDR3 spans 17 residues. Per germline, CDR1 SQVTM and CDR2 ANQGSEA. The chain employs TRBV29-1 and TRBJ2-4; D tentatively fits TRBD1 or TRBD2 (5 bases each). The sample was CD4+ T cells from PBMCs. This TCR came from a human donor with multiple sclerosis. The CDR3 DNA is TGCAGTATTGTCGACCACGTTAGGAGAGGGGATAAAAACATTCAGTACTTC. The encoded protein is CSIVDHVRRGDKNIQYF.